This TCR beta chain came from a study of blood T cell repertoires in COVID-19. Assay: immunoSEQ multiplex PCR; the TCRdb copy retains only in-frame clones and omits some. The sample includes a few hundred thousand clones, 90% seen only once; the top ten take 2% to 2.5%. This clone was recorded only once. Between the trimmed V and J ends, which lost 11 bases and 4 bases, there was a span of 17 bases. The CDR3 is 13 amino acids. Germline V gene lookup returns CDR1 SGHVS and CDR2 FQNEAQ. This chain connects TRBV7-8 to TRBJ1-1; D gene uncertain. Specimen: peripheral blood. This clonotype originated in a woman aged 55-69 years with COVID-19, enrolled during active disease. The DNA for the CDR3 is TGTGCCTCAACTCCTCCCCTAGCCACTGAAGCTTTCTTT. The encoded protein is CASTPPLATEAFF.